The 9 T cell receptor beta chains listed next were all sequenced from one sample in a study of T cell repertoires in cytomegalovirus infection (dated 2019 in TCRdb). No antigens are known for them. Instrument used: Illumina HiSeq 1500. TCRdb itself trimmed the public reads at Q25 with fastp, ran MiXCR and retained productive beta chains. Rows are unified per CDR3 protein, each entry keeping the most common DNA and genes. The sample table shows about 270,000 distinct CDR3 sequences, and 22% are seen once. The top ten clones comprise approximately 19% of the sample. The meaning of the sample's treatment or condition label: in vitro stimulation with specific CMV peptide epitopes to enrich CMV-specific T cells. The sample was cultured PBMCs, taken from culture after CMV antigen stimulation. All receptors derive from a human donor in good health (CMV status not recorded). Some clones in this sample may be carry-over from other donors' samples.

The sample holds a few counts of this clonotype. The chain recombines TRBV28 with TRBJ2-7, with TRBD2 identical over 11 bases. CDR1 is MDHEN and CDR2 is SYDVKM in the germline V gene. The CDR3 totals 15 residues. The trim removed 4 bases at V and 2 bases at J, leaving 4 bases unmatched. CDR3 protein: CASSSGTSGTYEQYF. CDR3 nucleotides: TGTGCCAGCAGTTCCGGGACTAGCGGAACCTACGAGCAGTACTTC.

This clonotype was seen repeatedly, ten times or more. The chain employs TRBV7-2 and TRBJ2-1; D unclear. CDR3 size: 16 residues. With 1 base removed from V and 4 bases from J, the gap between germline ends came to 14 bases. CDR1 is SGHTA and CDR2 is FQGNSA in the germline V gene. The CDR3 nucleotides are TGTGCCAGCAGCTTAGAGGCCGGCGGATTATACAATGAGCAGTTCTTC. Its protein is CASSLEAGGLYNEQFF.

This clonotype occurred a few times. The gene calls are TRBV9 and TRBJ1-2; 11 bases are shared with TRBD1. V was pared by 4 bases and J by 2 bases, with 4 bases of the junction left unmatched. Germline assignment: CDR1 SGDLS and CDR2 YYNGEE. There are 15 residues in the CDR3. The CDR3 reads CASSLGQGGNYGYTF. CDR3 in DNA: TGTGCCAGCAGCCTGGGACAGGGGGGGAACTATGGCTACACCTTC.

This clonotype has just a few counts. The rearrangement joins TRBV20-1 to TRBJ2-2; maybe TRBD1 (5 bases). V was trimmed by 0 bases and J by 4 bases, leaving 9 bases between them. The CDR3 contains 14 residues. Germline CDR1 and CDR2: DFQATT and SNEGSKA (reference sequence). CDR3 protein: CSARDPRGTGELFF. The DNA for the CDR3 is TGCAGTGCTAGAGATCCAAGGGGCACCGGGGAGCTGTTTTTT.

This clonotype was seen only once. The chain employs TRBV6-5 and TRBJ2-1, with 9 bases fitting TRBD1. The germline gives CDR1 MNHEY, CDR2 SVGAGI. CDR3 length: 17 residues. V dropped 7 bases and J dropped 8; count of bases not matched to a gene: 18. The CDR3 nucleotides read TGTGCCAGCACCCTTTTCCATACCGGGACAGGGTTCGATGAGCAGTTCTTC. Amino acids: CASTLFHTGTGFDEQFF.

This clonotype was counted between two and nine times. The CDR3: CASSVEIGLAGGSYNEQFF. The CDR3, as DNA: TGTGCCAGCAGCGTAGAGATTGGGCTAGCGGGAGGATCCTACAATGAGCAGTTCTTC. This chain joins TRBV9 and TRBJ2-1; the match to TRBD2 covers 11 bases. This CDR3 comprises 19 residues. The germline gives CDR1 SGDLS, CDR2 YYNGEE. J was trimmed by 1 base and V by 0 bases; bases with no gene match: 9.

This clonotype came up a few times. The genes are TRBV19 and TRBJ1-5; TRBD1 matches at 9 bases. CDR1 is LNHDA and CDR2 is SQIVND in the germline V gene (reference sequence). The CDR3 loop spans 15 amino acids. The V segment lost 4 bases and the J segment 1 base; nucleotides outside the gene matches: 2. Written as DNA, the CDR3 is TGTGCCAGTAGTAGGGGGACAGGGAGCAATCAGCCCCAGCATTTT. This encodes CASSRGTGSNQPQHF. The whole variable domain, remainder taken from reference TRBV19 and TRBJ1-5, is DGGITQSPKYLFRKEGQNVTLSCEQNLNHDAMYWYRQDPGQGLRLIYYSQIVNDFQKGDIAEGYSVSREKKESFPLTVTSAQKNPTAFYLCASSRGTGSNQPQHFGDGTRLSIL.

This clonotype has a count of ten or more. The chain is built from TRBV11-3 and TRBJ2-7, with a weak D call TRBD2 (6 bases). Trimming left V 3 bases short and J 6 bases short, with 15 bases between. From germline, CDR1 is SGHNT and CDR2 YENEEA. There are 14 residues in the CDR3. CDR3 loop: CASSFTTFGGEQYF. The CDR3 coding sequence is TGTGCCAGCAGCTTTACGACGTTCGGGGGCGAGCAGTACTTC. Combining the CDR3 with reference TRBV11-3 and TRBJ2-7 gives the whole variable domain EAGVVQSPRYKIIEKKQPVAFWCNPISGHNTLYWYLQNLGQGPELLIRYENEEAVDDSQLPKDRFSAERLKGVDSTLKIQPAELGDSAVYLCASSFTTFGGEQYFGPGTRLTVT.

The chain links TRBV5-1 to TRBJ2-7; D is perhaps TRBD1 or TRBD2 (5 bases each). V lost 1 base and J lost 7, with 9 bases in between. Germline V lookup: CDR1 SGHRS, CDR2 YFSETQ. CDR3 size: 12 residues. In DNA, the CDR3 is TGCGCCAGCAGCTTGAGGGGAGAGGAGCAGTACTTC. Translation gives CASSLRGEEQYF.